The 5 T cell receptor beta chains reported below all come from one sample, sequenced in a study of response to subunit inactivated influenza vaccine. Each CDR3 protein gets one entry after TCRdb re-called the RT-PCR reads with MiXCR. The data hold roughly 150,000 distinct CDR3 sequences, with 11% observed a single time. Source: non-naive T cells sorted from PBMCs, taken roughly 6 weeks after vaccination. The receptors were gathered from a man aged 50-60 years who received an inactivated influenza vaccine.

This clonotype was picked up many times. CDR3 sequence: CAISDGGLRNTIYF. CDR3 nucleotide sequence: TGTGCCATCAGTGATGGGGGGCTGAGAAACACCATATATTTT. This chain uses TRBV10-3 with TRBJ1-3; D perhaps matches TRBD1 (6 bases). Germline lookup yields CDR1 ENHRY and CDR2 SYGVKD. Trimming cost V 3 bases and J 5 bases, with 11 bases left between them. CDR3 length: 14 amino acids.

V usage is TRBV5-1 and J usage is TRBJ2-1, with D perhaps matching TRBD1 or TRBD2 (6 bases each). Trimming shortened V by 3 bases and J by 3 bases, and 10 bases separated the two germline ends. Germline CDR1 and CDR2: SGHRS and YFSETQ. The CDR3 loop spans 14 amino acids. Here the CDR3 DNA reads TGCGCCAGCAGCTCCGGGGGCGTCTACAATGAGCAGTTCTTC. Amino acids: CASSSGGVYNEQFF.

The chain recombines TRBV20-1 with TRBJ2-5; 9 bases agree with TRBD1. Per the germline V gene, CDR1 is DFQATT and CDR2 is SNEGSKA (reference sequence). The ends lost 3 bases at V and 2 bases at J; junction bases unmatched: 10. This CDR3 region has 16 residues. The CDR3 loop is CSASPLGQGPQETQYF. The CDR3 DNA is TGCAGTGCTAGCCCCCTCGGACAGGGGCCACAAGAGACCCAGTACTTC.

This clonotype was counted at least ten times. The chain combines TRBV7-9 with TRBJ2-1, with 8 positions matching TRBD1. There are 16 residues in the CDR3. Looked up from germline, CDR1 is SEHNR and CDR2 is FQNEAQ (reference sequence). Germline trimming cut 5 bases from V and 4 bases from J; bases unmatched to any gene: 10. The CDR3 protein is CASSDRPGQVYNEQFF. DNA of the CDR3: TGTGCCAGCAGCGACAGGCCGGGACAGGTGTACAATGAGCAGTTCTTC.

CDR3 in amino acids: CSVAELLGEKLFF. CDR3 in DNA: TGCAGCGTTGCAGAGCTCCTAGGGGAAAAACTGTTTTTT. This chain joins TRBV29-1 and TRBJ1-4, with D unresolved. The germline CDR1 and CDR2 sequences are SQVTM and ANQGSEA. Trimming took off 4 bases at V and 8 bases at J, with 14 bases between the two ends. CDR3 length equals 13 residues.